This T cell receptor beta chain is from a study of technical replicates of blood from a few donors (dated by TCRdb to about 2017). The CDR3 runs 13 residues from the cysteine to the phenylalanine. This entry keeps only the CDR3 DNA: 39 bases, framed from base 1. The germline V gene (reference sequence) yields WNHNN for CDR1 and SYGVQD for CDR2. Compared with germline, V lacks 5 bases and J lacks 13 bases; bases without a gene match: 11. Library preparation employed the immunoSEQ multiplex PCR assay. TCRdb obtained this table from immuneACCESS and retained in-frame rearrangements with V and J assigned. These tables miss some clones; where compared with another copy, unresolved V genes account for less than half of the shortfall, and the remainder is unexplained. The sample data list about 79,000 clones, and more than 85% of these were observed just once. The ten largest clonotypes hold 0.39% of the sample.

Concerning this clone itself: No antigen is known for it. No much larger clone is present one base from it, and per-base qualities are unavailable.

Sequencing was carried out using T cells isolated from PBMCs. This receptor was obtained from a human donor in good health. Some clones in this sample may be carry-over from other donors' samples. The rearrangement combines TRBV10-1 with TRBJ2-1, with TRBD2 matching 7 junction bases. The base sequence is TGCGCCAGCAGTCCCTCGGGGACTATCCGACAGTTCTTC. The resulting protein is CASSPSGTIRQFF.